This T cell receptor beta chain was sequenced during a study of blood T cell repertoires in COVID-19. This CDR3 region has 10 residues. The germline CDR1 and CDR2 sequences are LGHNA and YNFKEQ. Details on this clone: Sequence at one end of the junction differs from germline and may be a read error.

The table came from immunoSEQ multiplex PCR; TCRdb's copy has only in-frame clones and leaves some out. The sample carries around 190,000 clones, 75% to 85% recorded once. Cohorts were assigned according to the clinical history that participants reported. The J gene is TRBJ1-2, the V gene TRBV4-2; D unresolved. This receptor was taken from a woman in her 50s with acute COVID-19. Sequences were obtained from PBMCs or T cells enriched from blood (not recorded which). The CDR3 nucleotides read TGTGCCAGCAGCCCGCCATACGCGTCCTTC. Protein sequence: CASSPPYASF.